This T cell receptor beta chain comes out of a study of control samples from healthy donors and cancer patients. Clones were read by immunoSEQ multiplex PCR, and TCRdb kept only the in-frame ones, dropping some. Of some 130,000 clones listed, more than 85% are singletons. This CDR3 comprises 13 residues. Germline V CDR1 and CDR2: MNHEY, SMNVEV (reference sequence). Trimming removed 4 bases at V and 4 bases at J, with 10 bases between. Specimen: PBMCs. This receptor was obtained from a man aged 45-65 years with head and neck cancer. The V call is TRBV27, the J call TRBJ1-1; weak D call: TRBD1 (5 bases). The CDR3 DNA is TGTGCCAGCAGTTGGAGGGACTTCACTGAAGCTTTCTTT. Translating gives CASSWRDFTEAFF.